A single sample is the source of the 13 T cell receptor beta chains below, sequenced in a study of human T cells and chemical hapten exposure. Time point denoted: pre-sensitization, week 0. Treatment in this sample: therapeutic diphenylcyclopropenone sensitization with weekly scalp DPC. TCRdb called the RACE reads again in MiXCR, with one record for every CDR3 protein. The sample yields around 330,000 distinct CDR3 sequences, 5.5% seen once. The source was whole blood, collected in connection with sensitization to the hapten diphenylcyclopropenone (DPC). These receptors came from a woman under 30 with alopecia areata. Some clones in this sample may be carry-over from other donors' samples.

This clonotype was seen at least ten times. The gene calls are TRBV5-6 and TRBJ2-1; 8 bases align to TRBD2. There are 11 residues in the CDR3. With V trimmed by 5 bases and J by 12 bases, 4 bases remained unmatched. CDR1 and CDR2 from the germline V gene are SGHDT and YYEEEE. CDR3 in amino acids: CASSSSGRQFF. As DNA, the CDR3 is TGTGCCAGCAGTTCCAGCGGGAGGCAGTTCTTC.

CDR3 nucleotide sequence: TGTGCCAGCAGTGAAAATGGAGCGGGGCTTAGCACAGATACGCAGTATTTT. Translated, it gives CASSENGAGLSTDTQYF. This chain joins TRBV6-1 and TRBJ2-3; 7 bases line up with TRBD2. The V and J ends lost 2 bases and 0 bases, in that order; junction bases with no gene match: 8. The CDR3 spans 17 residues. Germline-derived CDR1 and CDR2 are MNHNS and SASEGT.

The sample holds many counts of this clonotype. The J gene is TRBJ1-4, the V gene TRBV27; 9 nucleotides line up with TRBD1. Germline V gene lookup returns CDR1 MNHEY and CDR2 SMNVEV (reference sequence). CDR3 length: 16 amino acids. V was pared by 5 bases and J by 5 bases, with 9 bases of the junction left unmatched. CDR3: CASSPHTGTGNEKLFF. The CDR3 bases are TGTGCCAGCAGTCCGCACACCGGGACAGGGAATGAAAAACTGTTTTTT.

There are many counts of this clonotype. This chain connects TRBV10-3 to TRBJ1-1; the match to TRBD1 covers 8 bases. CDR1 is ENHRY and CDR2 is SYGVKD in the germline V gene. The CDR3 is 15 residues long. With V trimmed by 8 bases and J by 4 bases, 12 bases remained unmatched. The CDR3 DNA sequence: TGTGCCATCGGACCTAGCTCTGGACAGGGCACTGAAGCTTTCTTT. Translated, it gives CAIGPSSGQGTEAFF.

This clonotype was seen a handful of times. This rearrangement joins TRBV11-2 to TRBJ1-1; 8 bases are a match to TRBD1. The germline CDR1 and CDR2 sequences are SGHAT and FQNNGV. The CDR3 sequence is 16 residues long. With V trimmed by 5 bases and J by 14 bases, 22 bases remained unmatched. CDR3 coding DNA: TGTGCCAGCAGCATCGCGTCGTTGGTGACAGGGGACGCAGGGTTCTTT. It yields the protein CASSIASLVTGDAGFF.

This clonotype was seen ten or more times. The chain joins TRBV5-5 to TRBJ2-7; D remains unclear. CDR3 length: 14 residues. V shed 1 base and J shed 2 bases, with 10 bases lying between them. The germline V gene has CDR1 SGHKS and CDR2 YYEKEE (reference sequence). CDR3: CASSLLGAAYEQYF. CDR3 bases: TGTGCCAGCAGCTTGTTGGGCGCGGCCTACGAGCAGTACTTC.

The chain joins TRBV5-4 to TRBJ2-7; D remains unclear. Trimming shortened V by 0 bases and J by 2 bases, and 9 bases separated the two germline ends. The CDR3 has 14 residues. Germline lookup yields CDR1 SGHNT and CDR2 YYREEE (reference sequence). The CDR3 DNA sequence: TGTGCCAGCAGCTTGGCACTCCCCCCCTACGAGCAGTACTTC. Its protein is CASSLALPPYEQYF.

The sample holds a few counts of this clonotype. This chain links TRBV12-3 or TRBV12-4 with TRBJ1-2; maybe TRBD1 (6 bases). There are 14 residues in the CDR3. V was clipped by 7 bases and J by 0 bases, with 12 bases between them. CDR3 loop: CASNRQVSNYGYTF. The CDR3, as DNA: TGTGCCAGCAATCGACAGGTCTCTAACTATGGCTACACCTTC.

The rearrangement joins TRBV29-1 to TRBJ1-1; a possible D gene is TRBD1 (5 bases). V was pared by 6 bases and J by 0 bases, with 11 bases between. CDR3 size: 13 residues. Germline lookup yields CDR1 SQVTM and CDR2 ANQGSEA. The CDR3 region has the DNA TGCAGCGTCGCCGACAGTATGAACACTGAAGCTTTCTTT. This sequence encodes CSVADSMNTEAFF. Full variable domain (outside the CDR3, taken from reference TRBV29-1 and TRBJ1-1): SAVISQKPSRDICQRGTSLTIQCQVDSQVTMMFWYRQQPGQSLTLIATANQGSEATYESGFVIDKFPISRPNLTFSTLTVSNMSPEDSSIYLCSVADSMNTEAFFGQGTRLTVV.

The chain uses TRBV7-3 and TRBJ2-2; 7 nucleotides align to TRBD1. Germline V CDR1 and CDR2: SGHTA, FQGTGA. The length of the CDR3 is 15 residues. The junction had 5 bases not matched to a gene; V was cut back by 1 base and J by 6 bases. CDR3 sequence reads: CASSLNPTGPGELFF. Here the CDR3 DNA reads TGTGCCAGCAGCTTAAATCCGACAGGGCCCGGGGAGCTGTTTTTT.

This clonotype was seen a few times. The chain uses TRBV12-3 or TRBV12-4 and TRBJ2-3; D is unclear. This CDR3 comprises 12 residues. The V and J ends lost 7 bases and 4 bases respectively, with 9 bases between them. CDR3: CASTVFPDTQYF. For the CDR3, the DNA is TGTGCCAGCACCGTGTTTCCAGATACGCAGTATTTT.

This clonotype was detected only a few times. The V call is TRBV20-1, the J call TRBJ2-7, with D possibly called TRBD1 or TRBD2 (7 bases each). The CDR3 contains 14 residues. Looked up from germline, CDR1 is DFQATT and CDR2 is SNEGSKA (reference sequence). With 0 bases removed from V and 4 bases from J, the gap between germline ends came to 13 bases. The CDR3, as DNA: TGCAGTGCTAGAGATGCAGGGGGGGTATACGAGCAGTACTTC. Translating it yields CSARDAGGVYEQYF.

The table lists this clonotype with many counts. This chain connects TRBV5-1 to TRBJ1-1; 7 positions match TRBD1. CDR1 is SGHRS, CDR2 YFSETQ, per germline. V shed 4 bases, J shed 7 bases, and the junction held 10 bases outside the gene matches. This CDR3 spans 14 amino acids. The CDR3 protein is CASSADTGDIEAFF. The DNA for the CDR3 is TGCGCCAGCAGCGCCGATACAGGGGACATTGAAGCTTTCTTT.